This entry is about one T cell receptor beta chain. This clone was seen a few times. This clone's antigen is unknown. No base quality values were provided; no much bigger clone lies one nucleotide off. The data derive from a study of T cell changes during pregnancy in multiple sclerosis (dated by TCRdb to between 2018 and 2021). About the study as a whole: Changes in the T cell repertoire over the course of pregnancy were examined in this study in women with multiple sclerosis.

Library method: the immunoSEQ multiplex PCR assay. The table was pulled from immuneACCESS by TCRdb, which kept in-frame rearrangements only. Such tables lose some clones; where checked, under half of the loss comes from unresolved V genes, and the rest has no known cause. The sample records roughly 79,000 clones, 90% to 95% of which are singletons. The ten most abundant clones make up around 0.41% of the sample. Clipping removes 6 bases from V and 10 bases from J, with 10 as the unmatched junction base count. The germline V gene (reference sequence) supplies CDR1 SGHNT and CDR2 YYREEE. The CDR3 contains 14 residues, cysteine and phenylalanine counted. The DNA shown is the 42-base CDR3, in frame from base 1.

The clonotype was recovered from a female donor with multiple sclerosis, enrolled in a pregnancy study. The sample was CD4+ T cells from peripheral blood mononuclear cells, taken before pregnancy. This chain joins TRBV5-4 to TRBJ2-1; a stretch of 10 junction bases matches TRBD2. Here the CDR3 is given as CASIREAGGREQFF. The DNA sequence is given as TGTGCCAGCATCCGAGAAGCGGGGGGGCGAGAGCAGTTCTTC.